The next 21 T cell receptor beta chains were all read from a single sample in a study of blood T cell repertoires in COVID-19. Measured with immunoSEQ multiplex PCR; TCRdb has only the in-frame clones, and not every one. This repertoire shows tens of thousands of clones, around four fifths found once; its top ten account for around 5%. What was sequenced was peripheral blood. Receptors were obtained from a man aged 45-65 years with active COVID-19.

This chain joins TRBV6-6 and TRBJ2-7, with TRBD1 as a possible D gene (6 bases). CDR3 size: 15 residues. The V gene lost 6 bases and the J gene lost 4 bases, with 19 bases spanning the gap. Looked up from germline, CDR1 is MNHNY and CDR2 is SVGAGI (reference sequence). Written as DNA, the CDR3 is TGTGCCAGCAGCCCTTTTTCAGGGGCCCTTTACGAGCAGTACTTC. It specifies CASSPFSGALYEQYF.

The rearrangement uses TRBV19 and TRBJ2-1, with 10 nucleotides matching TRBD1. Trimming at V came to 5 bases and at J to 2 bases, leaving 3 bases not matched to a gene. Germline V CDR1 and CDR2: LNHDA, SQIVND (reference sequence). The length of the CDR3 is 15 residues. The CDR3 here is CASSLGQGAYNEQFF. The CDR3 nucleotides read TGTGCCAGTAGTCTAGGACAGGGGGCCTACAATGAGCAGTTCTTC. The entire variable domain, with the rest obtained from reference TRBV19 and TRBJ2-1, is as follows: DGGITQSPKYLFRKEGQNVTLSCEQNLNHDAMYWYRQDPGQGLRLIYYSQIVNDFQKGDIAEGYSVSREKKESFPLTVTSAQKNPTAFYLCASSLGQGAYNEQFFGPGTRLTVL.

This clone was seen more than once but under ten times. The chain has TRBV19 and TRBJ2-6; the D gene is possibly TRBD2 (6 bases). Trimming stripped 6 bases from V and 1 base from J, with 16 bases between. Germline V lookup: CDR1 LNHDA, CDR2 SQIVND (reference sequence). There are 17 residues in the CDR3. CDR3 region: CASSLEEGVSGANVLTF. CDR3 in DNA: TGTGCCAGTAGCCTCGAGGAGGGTGTTTCTGGGGCCAACGTCCTGACTTTC.

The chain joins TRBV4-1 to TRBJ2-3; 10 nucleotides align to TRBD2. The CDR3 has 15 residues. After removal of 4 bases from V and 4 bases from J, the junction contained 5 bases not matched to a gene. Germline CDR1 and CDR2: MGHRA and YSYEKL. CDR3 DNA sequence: TGCGCCAGCAGCCTGAAGCGGGGGGGCGCAGATACGCAGTATTTT. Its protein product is CASSLKRGGADTQYF.

As DNA, the CDR3 is TGTGCCAGCAACCGCCAGGACACCCTCCACTATGGCTACACCTTC. The encoded protein is CASNRQDTLHYGYTF. The chain employs TRBV6-5 and TRBJ1-2; a possible D gene is TRBD1 (5 bases). With 7 bases removed from V and 3 bases from J, the gap between germline ends came to 18 bases. This CDR3 has 15 residues. Germline assignment: CDR1 MNHEY and CDR2 SVGAGI.

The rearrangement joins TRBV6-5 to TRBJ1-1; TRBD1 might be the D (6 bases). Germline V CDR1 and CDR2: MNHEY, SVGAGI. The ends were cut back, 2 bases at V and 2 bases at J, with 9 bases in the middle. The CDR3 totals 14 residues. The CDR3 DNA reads TGTGCCAGCAGTTACCAGGGGATAAACACTGAAGCTTTCTTT. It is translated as CASSYQGINTEAFF.

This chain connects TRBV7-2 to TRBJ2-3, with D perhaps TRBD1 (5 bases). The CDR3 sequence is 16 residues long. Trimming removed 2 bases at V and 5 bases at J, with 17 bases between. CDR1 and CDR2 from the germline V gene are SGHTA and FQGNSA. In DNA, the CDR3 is TGTGCCAGCAGCTTATCGGATGGGCAGGGTCAAGATACGCAGTATTTT. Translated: CASSLSDGQGQDTQYF.

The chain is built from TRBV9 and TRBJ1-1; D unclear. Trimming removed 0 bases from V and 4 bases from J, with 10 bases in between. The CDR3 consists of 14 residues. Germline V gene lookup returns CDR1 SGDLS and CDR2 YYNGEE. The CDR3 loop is CASSVGSTFTEAFF. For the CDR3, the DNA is TGTGCCAGCAGCGTAGGGTCCACATTCACTGAAGCTTTCTTT.

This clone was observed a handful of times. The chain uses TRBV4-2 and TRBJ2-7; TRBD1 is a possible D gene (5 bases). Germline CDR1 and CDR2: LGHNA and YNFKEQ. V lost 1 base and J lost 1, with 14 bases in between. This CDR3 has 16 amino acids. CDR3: CASSQADGQTSYEQYF. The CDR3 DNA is TGTGCCAGCAGCCAAGCGGACGGACAAACTTCCTACGAGCAGTACTTC.

The CDR3 nucleotides are TGTGCCAGCAGCTCCGCCTCCACTAGCGGGGCCACAGATACGCAGTATTTT. Amino acids: CASSSASTSGATDTQYF. The chain joins TRBV7-8 to TRBJ2-3; 10 bases fit TRBD2. Per the germline V gene, CDR1 is SGHVS and CDR2 is FQNEAQ. This CDR3 is built from 17 residues. Unmatched junction bases numbered 9, after V lost 4 bases and J lost 2 bases.

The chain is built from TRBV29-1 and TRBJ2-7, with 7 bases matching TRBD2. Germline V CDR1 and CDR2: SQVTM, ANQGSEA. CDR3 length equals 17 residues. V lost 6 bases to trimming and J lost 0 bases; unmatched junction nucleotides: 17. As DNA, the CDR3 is TGCAGCGTCTTGGATTCGGGACGTCGGACTAGCTCCTACGAGCAGTACTTC. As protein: CSVLDSGRRTSSYEQYF.

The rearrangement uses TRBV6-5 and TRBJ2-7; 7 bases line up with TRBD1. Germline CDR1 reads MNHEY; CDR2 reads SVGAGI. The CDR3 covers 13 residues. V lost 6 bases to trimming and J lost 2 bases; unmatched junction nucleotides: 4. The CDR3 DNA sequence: TGTGCCAGCAGAACAGGGGATGCCTACGAGCAGTACTTC. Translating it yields CASRTGDAYEQYF.

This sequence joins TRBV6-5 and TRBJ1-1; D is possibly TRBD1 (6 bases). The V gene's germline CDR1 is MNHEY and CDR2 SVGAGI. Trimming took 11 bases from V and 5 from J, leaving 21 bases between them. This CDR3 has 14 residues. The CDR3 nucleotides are TGTGCCGCCCTGCCCTGGACAGTCTGGACTGAAGCTTTCTTT. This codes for CAALPWTVWTEAFF.

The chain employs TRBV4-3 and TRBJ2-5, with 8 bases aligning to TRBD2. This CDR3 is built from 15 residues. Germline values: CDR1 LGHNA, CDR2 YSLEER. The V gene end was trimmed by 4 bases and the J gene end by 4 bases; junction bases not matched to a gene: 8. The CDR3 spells CASSPGTSRLETQYF. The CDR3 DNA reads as TGCGCCAGCAGCCCAGGGACTAGTCGGTTAGAGACCCAGTACTTC.

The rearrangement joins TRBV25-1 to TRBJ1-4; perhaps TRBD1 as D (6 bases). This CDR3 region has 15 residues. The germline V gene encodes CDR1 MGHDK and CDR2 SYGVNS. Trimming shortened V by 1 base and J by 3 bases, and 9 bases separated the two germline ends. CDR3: CASSESYRANEKLFF. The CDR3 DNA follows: TGTGCCAGCAGTGAATCCTACAGGGCTAATGAAAAACTGTTTTTT.

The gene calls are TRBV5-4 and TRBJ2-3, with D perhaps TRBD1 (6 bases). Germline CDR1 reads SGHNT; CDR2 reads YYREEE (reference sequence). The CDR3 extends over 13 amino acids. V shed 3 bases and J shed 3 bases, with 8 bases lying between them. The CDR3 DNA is TGTGCCAGCAGCTCACAGGGAACAGATACGCAGTATTTT. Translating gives CASSSQGTDTQYF.

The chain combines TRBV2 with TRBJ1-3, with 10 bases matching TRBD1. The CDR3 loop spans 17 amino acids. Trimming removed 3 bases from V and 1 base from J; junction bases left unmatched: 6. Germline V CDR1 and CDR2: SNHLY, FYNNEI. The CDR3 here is CASSDGTGARSGNTIYF. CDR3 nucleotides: TGTGCCAGCAGTGACGGGACAGGGGCGCGGTCTGGAAACACCATATATTTT.

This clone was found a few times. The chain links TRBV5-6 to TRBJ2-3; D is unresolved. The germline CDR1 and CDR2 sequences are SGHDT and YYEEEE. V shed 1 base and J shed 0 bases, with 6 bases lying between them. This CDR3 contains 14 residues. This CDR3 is CASSLIPSTDTQYF. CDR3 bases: TGTGCCAGCAGCTTGATTCCGAGCACAGATACGCAGTATTTT.

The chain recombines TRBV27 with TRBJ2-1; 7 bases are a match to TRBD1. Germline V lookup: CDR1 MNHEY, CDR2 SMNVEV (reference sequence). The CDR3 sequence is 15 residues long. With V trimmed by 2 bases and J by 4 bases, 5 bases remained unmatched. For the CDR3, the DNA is TGTGCCAGCAGTTTAACGGGACAGTCTTACAATGAGCAGTTCTTC. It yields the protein CASSLTGQSYNEQFF.

The CDR3 DNA follows: TGTGCCAGCAGCTACACTAGCGAGCAGTTCTTC. This encodes CASSYTSEQFF. The gene calls are TRBV7-8 and TRBJ2-1; D is possibly TRBD2 (6 bases). Germline assignment: CDR1 SGHVS and CDR2 FQNEAQ. The CDR3 sequence is 11 residues long. Trimming shortened V by 4 bases and J by 10 bases, and 8 bases separated the two germline ends.

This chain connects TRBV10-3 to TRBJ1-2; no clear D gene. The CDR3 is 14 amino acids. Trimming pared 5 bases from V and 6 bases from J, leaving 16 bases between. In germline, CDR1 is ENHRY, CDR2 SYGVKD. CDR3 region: CAISNLDEEDGYTF. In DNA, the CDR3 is TGTGCCATCAGTAACCTTGACGAGGAGGATGGCTACACCTTC.